This TCR beta chain is drawn from a study of T cell responses to AZD1222 COVID-19 vaccine. As for the study in general: Pooling covered second doses at about 4 or about 12 weeks. Points from the study as a whole: The donors showed a predominance of white British ancestry and of females, with possible underestimation of clonal diversity. Distributed over spike, vaccine-associated CD4 TCRs predominated at 160-218 and 743-854. Baseline testing showed seropositivity in only a handful of AZD1222 recipients.

Points on this clone: The antigen is not known.

Sequencing used immunoSEQ multiplex PCR; TCRdb keeps in-frame clones, though not all of them. The sample includes approximately 65,000 clones, 65% to 80% seen only once; the top ten take 11% to 15%. Germline-derived CDR1 and CDR2 are SNHLY and FYNNEI. Trimming shortened V by 6 bases and J by 4 bases, and 9 bases separated the two germline ends. This CDR3 is built from 12 residues. The source material was peripheral blood, sampled on day 0 of AZD1222 vaccination. The rearrangement joins TRBV2 to TRBJ2-5, with D possibly being TRBD2 (6 bases). The clonotype was recovered from an adult in good health. DNA for the CDR3: TGTGCCAGCAGAGGAGGGGCAGAGACCCAGTACTTC. Translating gives CASRGGAETQYF.